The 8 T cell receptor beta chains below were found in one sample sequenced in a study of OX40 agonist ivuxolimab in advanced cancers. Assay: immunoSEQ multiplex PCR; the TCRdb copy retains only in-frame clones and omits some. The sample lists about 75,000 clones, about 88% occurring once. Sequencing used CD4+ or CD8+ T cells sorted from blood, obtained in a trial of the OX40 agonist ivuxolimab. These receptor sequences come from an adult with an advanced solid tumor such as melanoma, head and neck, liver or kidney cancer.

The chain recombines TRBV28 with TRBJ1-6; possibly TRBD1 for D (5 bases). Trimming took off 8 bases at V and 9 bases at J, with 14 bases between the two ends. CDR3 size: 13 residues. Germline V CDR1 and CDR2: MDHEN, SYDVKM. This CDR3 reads CASFRDLGSPLHF. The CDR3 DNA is TGTGCCAGCTTCAGGGATTTGGGTTCACCCCTCCACTTT.

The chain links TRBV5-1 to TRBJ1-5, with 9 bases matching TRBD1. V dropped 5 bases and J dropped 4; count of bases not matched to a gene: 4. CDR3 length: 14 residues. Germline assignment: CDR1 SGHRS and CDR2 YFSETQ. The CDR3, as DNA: TGCGCCAGCAGACCGGACAGGGGAAATCAGCCCCAGCATTTT. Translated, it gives CASRPDRGNQPQHF.

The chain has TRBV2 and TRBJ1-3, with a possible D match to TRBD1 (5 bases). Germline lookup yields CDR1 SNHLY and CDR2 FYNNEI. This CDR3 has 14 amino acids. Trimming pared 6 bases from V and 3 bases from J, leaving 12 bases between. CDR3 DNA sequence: TGTGCCAGCAGCCTCGGGGGGAGTGGAAACACCATATATTTT. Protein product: CASSLGGSGNTIYF. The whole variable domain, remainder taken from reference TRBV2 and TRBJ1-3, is EPEVTQTPSHQVTQMGQEVILRCVPISNHLYFYWYRQILGQKVEFLVSFYNNEISEKSEIFDDQFSVERPDGSNFTLKIRSTKLEDSAMYFCASSLGGSGNTIYFGEGSWLTVV.

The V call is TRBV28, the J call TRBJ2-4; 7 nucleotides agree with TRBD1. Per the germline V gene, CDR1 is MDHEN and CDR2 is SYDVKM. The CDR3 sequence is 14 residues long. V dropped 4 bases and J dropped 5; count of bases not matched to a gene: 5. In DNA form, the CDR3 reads TGTGCCAGCAGTTCCCCGGGACAGCAAAACATTCAGTACTTC. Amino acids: CASSSPGQQNIQYF.

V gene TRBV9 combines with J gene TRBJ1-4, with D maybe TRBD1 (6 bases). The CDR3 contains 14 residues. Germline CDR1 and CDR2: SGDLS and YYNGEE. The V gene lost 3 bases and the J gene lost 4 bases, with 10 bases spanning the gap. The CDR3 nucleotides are TGTGCCAGCAGCGGAGGGGGAAATAATGAAAAACTGTTTTTT. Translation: CASSGGGNNEKLFF.

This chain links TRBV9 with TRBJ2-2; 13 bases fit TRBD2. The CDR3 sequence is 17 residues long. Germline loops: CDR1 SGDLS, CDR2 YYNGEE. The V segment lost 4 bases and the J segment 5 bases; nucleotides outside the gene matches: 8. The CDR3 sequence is CASSTLTSGRITGELFF. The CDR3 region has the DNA TGTGCCAGCAGCACACTGACTAGCGGGAGGATAACCGGGGAGCTGTTTTTT. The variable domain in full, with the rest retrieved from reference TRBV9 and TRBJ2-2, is DSGVTQTPKHLITATGQRVTLRCSPRSGDLSVYWYQQSLDQGLQFLIQYYNGEERAKGNILERFSAQQFPDLHSELNLSSLELGDSALYFCASSTLTSGRITGELFFGEGSRLTVL.

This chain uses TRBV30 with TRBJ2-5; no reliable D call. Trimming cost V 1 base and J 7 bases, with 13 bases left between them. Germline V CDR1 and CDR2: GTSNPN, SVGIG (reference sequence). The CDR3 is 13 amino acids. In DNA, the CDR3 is TGTGCCTGGAGTGGGGGTCCGTTTCTGACCCAGTACTTC. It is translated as CAWSGGPFLTQYF.

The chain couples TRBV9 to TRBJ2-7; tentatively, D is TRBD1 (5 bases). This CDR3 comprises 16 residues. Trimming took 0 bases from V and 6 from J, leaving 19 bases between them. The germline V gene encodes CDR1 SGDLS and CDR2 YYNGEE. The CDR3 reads CASSVGIRGMDGEQYF. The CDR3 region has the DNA TGTGCCAGCAGCGTAGGAATTAGGGGAATGGACGGCGAGCAGTACTTC.